The rows below give T cell receptor beta chains drawn from one sample of a study of blood T cells in healthy people across ages. TCRdb re-analysed the 5' RACE reads in MiXCR, keeping a single row per CDR3 protein. The sample records 700,000 to 950,000 distinct CDR3 sequences, more than 40% being singletons. Sequencing was done on a sample of blood. These receptor sequences come from a woman in her sixties in good health. CDR3s include the opening cysteine and the closing phenylalanine or tryptophan. Fields, in order: CDR3 DNA, CDR3 protein, D gene, V gene, clone size, J gene. D genes are given only for firm matches. The size of a clone is reported for some rows only, either as once, few or many, or as a class for expanded clones.

TGTGCCAGCAGTGACAGGGGGCTCAACACCGGGGAGCTGTTTTTT | CASSDRGLNTGELFF | TRBD1 | TRBV6-4 | . | TRBJ2-2
TGTGCCACCAGTCCCCCCCCGGGAGCTTCGAACACCGGGGAGCTGTTTTTT | CATSPPPGASNTGELFF | . | TRBV24-1 | . | TRBJ2-2
TGTGCCAGCAGCGTAGGGACTGCTTCTAGCACAGATACGCAGTATTTT | CASSVGTASSTDTQYF | . | TRBV9 | few | TRBJ2-3
TGCAGTACCGGACCCGTGGGTGGCTACACCTTC | CSTGPVGGYTF | . | TRBV29-1 | . | TRBJ1-2
TGTGCTAGTGGTTTGGTACGTGGGTTTGGGGAGCAGTACTTC | CASGLVRGFGEQYF | . | TRBV12-5 | . | TRBJ2-7
TGTGCCAGCACTTCCACCGGGACAGGGGAGGGAAAACTGTTTTTT | CASTSTGTGEGKLFF | TRBD1 | TRBV28 | . | TRBJ1-4
TGTGCCAGCAGCCAAGGGGAGGCCGACAGCTCCTACGAGCAGTACTTC | CASSQGEADSSYEQYF | . | TRBV4-2 | many | TRBJ2-7
TGCAGTGCTAGACGGACTAGCGGGAGCTACGAGCAGTACTTC | CSARRTSGSYEQYF | TRBD2 | TRBV20-1 | . | TRBJ2-7
TGTGCCAGCAGCCTACAGGGGGCTGCTTGGGAGCAGTACTTC | CASSLQGAAWEQYF | TRBD1 | TRBV2 | . | TRBJ2-7
TGTGCCAGCAGCAAGGGGGCACGGAACTCAGATACGCAGTATTTT | CASSKGARNSDTQYF | . | TRBV21-1 | . | TRBJ2-3
TGTGCCAGCAGTTACTCGAGTAATTCTAATACAGATACGCAGTATTTT | CASSYSSNSNTDTQYF | . | TRBV6-2/TRBV6-3 | few | TRBJ2-3
TGTGCCAGCTCACCACCGGTCTCAAGGGGCCGGGACACTGAAGCTTTCTTT | CASSPPVSRGRDTEAFF | . | TRBV18 | few | TRBJ1-1
TGTGCCAGCAGCTTGACTAGCGGGGGCACACACCAAGAGACCCAGTACTTC | CASSLTSGGTHQETQYF | TRBD2 | TRBV7-7 | many | TRBJ2-5
TGCAGTGCTAGAGCCGCCCAGGGGTCCTACGAGCAGTACTTC | CSARAAQGSYEQYF | . | TRBV20-1 | few | TRBJ2-7
TGTGCCAGCAGCTATGGGACGGCGATGTACAATGAGCAGTTCTTC | CASSYGTAMYNEQFF | . | TRBV6-2/TRBV6-3 | . | TRBJ2-1
TGCAGTGCTATACGCCTAGCGGGTGGAATGGGGCAAGAGACCCAGTACTTC | CSAIRLAGGMGQETQYF | TRBD2 | TRBV20-1 | . | TRBJ2-5
TGTGCCAGCAGCTTCGGGCTGTACCAAGAGACCCAGTACTTC | CASSFGLYQETQYF | . | TRBV7-2 | few | TRBJ2-5
TGCAGCGTTGAAGGCCCCGGGGGCACAGATACGCAGTATTTT | CSVEGPGGTDTQYF | . | TRBV29-1 | many | TRBJ2-3
TGTGCCAGCAGCTTAGCGGGACTATTCGACGAGCAGTACTTC | CASSLAGLFDEQYF | TRBD2 | TRBV7-3 | few | TRBJ2-7
TGCAGTGCTAAGGGTGCAGGATCGGGCGGAAGCTCCTACAATGAGCAGTACTTC | CSAKGAGSGGSSYNEQYF | . | TRBV20-1 | few | TRBJ2-7
TGTGCCAGCAGCTTAAGCTCCATGAACACTGAAGCTTTCTTT | CASSLSSMNTEAFF | . | TRBV11-3 | . | TRBJ1-1
TGTGCCAGCAGTCGGACCGGGCTGGATGAAAAACTGTTTTTT | CASSRTGLDEKLFF | . | TRBV4-2 | . | TRBJ1-4
TGTGCCAGCAGCGTCCGCAGGTCAGATACGCAGTATTTT | CASSVRRSDTQYF | . | TRBV7-2 | few | TRBJ2-3
TGTGCCAGCAGCCGCGGAGTCCAGGCTAATGAAAAACTGTTTTTT | CASSRGVQANEKLFF | . | TRBV7-3 | . | TRBJ1-4
TGCAGCGTTGAGACAGCCGCCTCCTACGAGCAGTACTTC | CSVETAASYEQYF | . | TRBV29-1 | . | TRBJ2-7
TGTGCCAGCAGTAAGGGGTCCTACGAGCAGTACTTC | CASSKGSYEQYF | . | TRBV6-5 | few | TRBJ2-7
TGTGCCAGCAGTTTAAATCGGGGGGGGATCGACGAGCAGTACTTC | CASSLNRGGIDEQYF | TRBD2 | TRBV27 | . | TRBJ2-7
TGCAGTGCTAGAGATCTGAACAGGGATAACTATGGCTACACCTTC | CSARDLNRDNYGYTF | . | TRBV20-1 | . | TRBJ1-2
TGTGCCAGCAGCCACTACCATAGCGGGTGGGAGACCCAGTACTTC | CASSHYHSGWETQYF | TRBD2 | TRBV3-1 | . | TRBJ2-5
TGTGCCACCAGTGATATACGGGACTTGCCATACAATGAGCAGTTCTTC | CATSDIRDLPYNEQFF | . | TRBV24-1 | . | TRBJ2-1